Listed below are T cell receptor beta chains from one sample, sequenced in a study of T cells in Graves' hyperthyroidism and ophthalmopathy. TCRdb called the multiplex PCR reads again in MiXCR, with one record for every CDR3 protein. The table includes about 530,000 distinct CDR3 sequences, 17% detected once. The sequenced material came from blood. The receptors derive from a woman aged 18 to 35 with Graves' ophthalmopathy. CDR3s include the opening cysteine and the closing phenylalanine or tryptophan. D genes are given only for firm matches. Expanded clones are given a class, and other clones once, few, many or no size at all.

j_gene	v_gene	d_gene	abundance	CDR3nt	CDR3aa
TRBJ2-7	TRBV18	NA	many	TGTGCCAGCTCGGGAGACAACTCCTACGAGCAGTACTTC	CASSGDNSYEQYF
TRBJ2-3	TRBV11-2	TRBD2	many	TGTGCCAGCAGCTTAGGGCTAGCGGGGGGTTCCCGCACAGATACGCAGTATTTT	CASSLGLAGGSRTDTQYF
TRBJ1-2	TRBV6-6	NA	NA	TGTGCCAGCAGTTACTCGGGGGGGGGCGCAGGCTATGGCTACACCTTC	CASSYSGGGAGYGYTF
TRBJ1-5	TRBV2	NA	few	TGTGCCAGCAGTGAAATCGGGTTTCAAGGGTTCAATCAGCCCCAGCATTTT	CASSEIGFQGFNQPQHF
TRBJ2-3	TRBV5-1	NA	NA	TGCGCCAGCAGCTCCTATCCAGGGGGGACAGATACGCAGTATTTT	CASSSYPGGTDTQYF
TRBJ2-2	TRBV27	TRBD2	NA	TGTGCCAGCAGTTACCTAGCGGGAGTCGTTACCGGGGAGCTGTTTTTT	CASSYLAGVVTGELFF
TRBJ2-2	TRBV7-2	NA	many	TGTGCCAGCAGCGGACTACAGGAAACCGGGGAGCTGTTTTTT	CASSGLQETGELFF
TRBJ2-7	TRBV20-1	NA	many	TGCAGTGCTCGAAAGGACGGGTCCTACGAGCAGTACTTC	CSARKDGSYEQYF
TRBJ2-7	TRBV30	TRBD2	NA	TGTGCCTGGAGTGTGGAACTAGCGGGAGGATTCTCCTACGAGCAGTACTTC	CAWSVELAGGFSYEQYF
TRBJ1-2	TRBV20-1	NA	many	TGCAGTGCTAGAGAGCAGGGCTACTATGGCTACACCTTC	CSAREQGYYGYTF
TRBJ1-1	TRBV6-1	NA	NA	TGTGCCAGCAGTGGGGGGCAGGGGACCCCTTGGGGCACTGAAGCTTTCTTT	CASSGGQGTPWGTEAFF
TRBJ2-1	TRBV4-2	TRBD2	NA	TGTGCCAGCAGCCAAGTGTCCGCGGGAGGGAACGATGAGCAGTTCTTC	CASSQVSAGGNDEQFF
TRBJ2-1	TRBV7-3	TRBD2	many	TGTGCCAGCAGCTTAGGACTAGCGGGGGCCATTGAGCAGTTCTTC	CASSLGLAGAIEQFF
TRBJ1-2	TRBV20-1	NA	NA	TGCAGTGGAGAGACAACTAACTATGGCTACACCTTC	CSGETTNYGYTF
TRBJ2-7	TRBV4-3	NA	NA	TGCGCCAGCAGCCATCGATCGGGAACCTACGAGCAGTACTTC	CASSHRSGTYEQYF
TRBJ2-5	TRBV20-1	NA	NA	TGCAGTGCTAGAGATCTGAACAGCGCCCAAGAGACCCAGTACTTC	CSARDLNSAQETQYF
TRBJ1-1	TRBV10-3	TRBD1	many	TGTGCCATCAGGGACAGGGGGAACACTGAAGCTTTCTTT	CAIRDRGNTEAFF
TRBJ1-1	TRBV6-2/TRBV6-3	NA	many	TGTGCCAGCAGTCCCGCGGGGCGAGGGACTGAAGCTTTCTTT	CASSPAGRGTEAFF
TRBJ1-3	TRBV28	NA	few	TGTGCCAGCAGTCAATGGACGGCTGACTCTGGAAACACCATATATTTT	CASSQWTADSGNTIYF
TRBJ2-7	TRBV6-1	TRBD2	many	TGTGCCAGCAGAACGCTGGCGGGGGTCGCCTACGAGCAGTACTTC	CASRTLAGVAYEQYF
TRBJ1-2	TRBV27	NA	few	TGTGCCAGCAGTTTCGGCAGTACAGACTATGGCTACACCTTC	CASSFGSTDYGYTF
TRBJ2-1	TRBV2	NA	many	TGTGCCAGCCGAATGGTAGTGGGAGGAGAGGGTGAGCAGTTCTTC	CASRMVVGGEGEQFF
TRBJ2-3	TRBV7-2	TRBD2	many	TGTGCCAGCAGCTTAGAGCCTAGCGGGACTACAGATACGCAGTATTTT	CASSLEPSGTTDTQYF
TRBJ2-1	TRBV24-1	NA	many	TGTGCCACCAGTGACCGAACCCCCGAGAGCTCCTACAATGAGCAGTTCTTC	CATSDRTPESSYNEQFF
TRBJ1-1	TRBV7-8	NA	NA	TGTGCCAGCGGGCCTCGGGGGCCCACTGAAGCTTTCTTT	CASGPRGPTEAFF
TRBJ1-1	TRBV4-1	TRBD1	NA	TGCGCCAGCAGCCAAATTGAGGGACAGCTGAACGCTGAAGCTTTCTTT	CASSQIEGQLNAEAFF
TRBJ2-2	TRBV9	NA	NA	TGTGCCAGCACCAGGGGCCCAAACACCGGGGAGCTGTTTTTT	CASTRGPNTGELFF
TRBJ1-1	TRBV29-1	NA	many	TGCAGCGTTACGGGGGACACGAACACTGAAGCTTTCTTT	CSVTGDTNTEAFF
TRBJ2-7	TRBV3-1	NA	many	TGTGCCAGCAGCCAAGATCCCGGGAGCTCCTACGAGCAGTACTTC	CASSQDPGSSYEQYF
TRBJ1-5	TRBV24-1	NA	many	TGTGCCACCAGTGATTGGGGGACGGGGCAGCCCCAGCATTTT	CATSDWGTGQPQHF
TRBJ2-1	TRBV28	NA	many	TGTGCCAGCAGTTTATACCCGGACTCGTCCACCTACAATGAGCAGTTCTTC	CASSLYPDSSTYNEQFF
TRBJ2-2	TRBV10-3	TRBD1	NA	TGTGCCATCAGTGGAACAGGGGGGAGCACCGGGGAGCTGTTTTTT	CAISGTGGSTGELFF
TRBJ1-3	TRBV9	NA	few	TGTGCCAGCACCCCTGACCGTATCTCTGGAAACACCATATATTTT	CASTPDRISGNTIYF
TRBJ2-3	TRBV19	TRBD1	few	TGTGCCAGTAACGGACAGGGGACCATGGATACGCAGTATTTT	CASNGQGTMDTQYF
TRBJ1-2	TRBV2	NA	NA	TGTGCCAGCAGTGGCGAGATCCTTAACTATGGCTACACCTTC	CASSGEILNYGYTF
TRBJ2-1	TRBV28	TRBD1	many	TGTGCCAGCACCCACAGGGGGCCGTACAATGAGCAGTTCTTC	CASTHRGPYNEQFF
TRBJ2-1	TRBV28	NA	few	TGTGCCAGCAGTTTACGGGGGAATGGGCAGTTCTTC	CASSLRGNGQFF